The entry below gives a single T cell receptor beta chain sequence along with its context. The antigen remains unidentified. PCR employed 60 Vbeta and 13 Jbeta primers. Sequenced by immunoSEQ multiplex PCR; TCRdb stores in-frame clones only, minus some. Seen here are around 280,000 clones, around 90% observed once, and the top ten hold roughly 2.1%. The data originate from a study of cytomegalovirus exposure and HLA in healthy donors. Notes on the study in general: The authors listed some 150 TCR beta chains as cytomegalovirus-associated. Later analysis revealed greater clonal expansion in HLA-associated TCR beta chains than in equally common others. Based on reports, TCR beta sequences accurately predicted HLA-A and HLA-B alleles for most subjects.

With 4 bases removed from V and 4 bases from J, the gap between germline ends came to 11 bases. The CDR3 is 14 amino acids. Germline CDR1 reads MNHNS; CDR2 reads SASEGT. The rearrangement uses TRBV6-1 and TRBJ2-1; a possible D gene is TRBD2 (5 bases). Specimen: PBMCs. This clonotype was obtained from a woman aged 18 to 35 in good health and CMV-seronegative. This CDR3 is CASSGGPIYNEQFF. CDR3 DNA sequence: TGTGCCAGCAGTGGCGGGCCGATATACAATGAGCAGTTCTTC.